Listed below are T cell receptor beta chains from one sample, sequenced in a study of blood T cell repertoires in COVID-19. The repertoire was sequenced with immunoSEQ multiplex PCR; TCRdb's copy has only in-frame clones and lacks some. The sample shows about 530,000 clones, about 89% of them seen only once. The sequenced sample consisted of peripheral blood. All receptors derive from a woman between 50 and 59 years old with COVID-19, enrolled during active disease. CDR3s include the opening cysteine and the closing phenylalanine or tryptophan. Clone size is not always given. Where it is, it says once, few, many or a class for expanded clones.

V gene,clone size,J gene,CDR3 protein
TRBV2,.,TRBJ2-3,CASSEIDFTDTQYF
TRBV27,.,TRBJ1-6,CASRVDWSSYNSPLHF
TRBV28,.,TRBJ1-1,CASSLGAANTEAFF
TRBV30,.,TRBJ2-1,CAWSVELVYNEQFF
TRBV4-1,once,TRBJ2-1,CASSFRLERSNEQFF
TRBV29-1,.,TRBJ1-2,CSVGQGSLNYGYTF
TRBV7-8,.,TRBJ2-7,CASSFRDRADEQYF
TRBV19,.,TRBJ1-1,CASSFGTANTEAFF
TRBV2,.,TRBJ2-7,CASKDRGRYHEQYF
TRBV11-3,.,TRBJ2-1,CASSLGPQDEQFF